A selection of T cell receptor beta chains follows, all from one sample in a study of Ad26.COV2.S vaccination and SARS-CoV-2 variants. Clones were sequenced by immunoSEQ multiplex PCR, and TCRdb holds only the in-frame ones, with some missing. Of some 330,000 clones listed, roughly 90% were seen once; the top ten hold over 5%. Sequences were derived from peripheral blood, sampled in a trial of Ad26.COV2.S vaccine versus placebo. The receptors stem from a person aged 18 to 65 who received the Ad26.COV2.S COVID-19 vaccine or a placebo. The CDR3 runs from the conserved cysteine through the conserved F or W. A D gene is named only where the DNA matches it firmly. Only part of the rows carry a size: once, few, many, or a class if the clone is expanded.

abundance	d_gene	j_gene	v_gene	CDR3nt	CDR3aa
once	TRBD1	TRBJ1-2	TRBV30	TGTGCCTGGAGTGCCTCGGGACAGGGCCTCTATGGCTACACCTTC	CAWSASGQGLYGYTF
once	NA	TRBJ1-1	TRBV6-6	TGTGCCAGCAACTCTGGGGCTTCCACTGAAGCTTTCTTT	CASNSGASTEAFF
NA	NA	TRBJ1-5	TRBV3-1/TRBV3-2	TGTGCCAGCAGCTTAGGGGGGACCAGAACGAATCAGCCCCAGCATTTT	CASSLGGTRTNQPQHF
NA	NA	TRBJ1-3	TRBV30	TGTGCCTGGAGTACGGGGTTTGGAAACACCATATATTTT	CAWSTGFGNTIYF
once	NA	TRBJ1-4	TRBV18	TGTGCCAGCTCACTGACCGAAGGGTCAGGTAATGAAAAACTGTTTTTT	CASSLTEGSGNEKLFF
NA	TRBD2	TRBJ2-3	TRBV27	TGTGCCAGCAGTTTATTTTGGCGGGGGGGCGTTTTGTTATCAGATACGCAGTATTTT	CASSLFWRGGVLLSDTQYF
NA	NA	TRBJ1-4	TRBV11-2	TGTGCCAGCAGCCCCTTCGGATCGGCGAATGAAAAACTGTTTTTT	CASSPFGSANEKLFF
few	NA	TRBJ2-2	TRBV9	TGTGCCAGCAGCGTAGAGTCGGTCGGGGAGCTGTTTTTT	CASSVESVGELFF
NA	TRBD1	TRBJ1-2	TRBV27	TGTGCCAGCAGCATGGGACAGAACTATGGCTACACCTTC	CASSMGQNYGYTF
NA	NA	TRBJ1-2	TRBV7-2	TGTGCCAGCAGCATCGGGCCGAACTATGGCTACACCTTC	CASSIGPNYGYTF
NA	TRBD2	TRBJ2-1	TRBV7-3	TGTGCCAGCAGCTTAATAGCGGGAGGGTTCAATGAGCAGTTCTTC	CASSLIAGGFNEQFF
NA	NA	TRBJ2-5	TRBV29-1	TGCAGCGTTGCTGGGGTCATCCTAGAGACCCAGTACTTC	CSVAGVILETQYF
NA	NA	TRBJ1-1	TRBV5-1	TGCGCCAGCAGCTTCACCCTGAGGCTGGACGGGACTGAAGCTTTCTTT	CASSFTLRLDGTEAFF
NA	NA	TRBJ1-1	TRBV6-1	TGTGCCAGCAGTGAGACCACGAACACTGAAGCTTTCTTT	CASSETTNTEAFF
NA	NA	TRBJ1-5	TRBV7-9	TGTGCCAGCAGCCAAACCCTTGGGGCAGGGGAATTTGGCAATCAGCCCCAGCATTTT	CASSQTLGAGEFGNQPQHF
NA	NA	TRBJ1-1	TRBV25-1	TGTGCCAGCAGTGATCCGGGGCCGAACACTGAAGCTTTCTTT	CASSDPGPNTEAFF
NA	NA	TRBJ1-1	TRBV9	TGTGCCAGCAGCGCTCCAACGGGAACTGAAGCTTTCTTT	CASSAPTGTEAFF
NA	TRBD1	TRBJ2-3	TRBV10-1	TGCGCCAGCAGTGAGTTGACAGGGATCGGAGCGGATACGCAGTATTTT	CASSELTGIGADTQYF
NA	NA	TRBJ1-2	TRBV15	TGTGCCACCAGCAGGACCCCGGCAGCTCATGGCTACACCTTC	CATSRTPAAHGYTF
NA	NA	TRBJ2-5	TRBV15	TGTGCCACCGGGTACCGGGAGCAGTTGGGGGAGACCCAGTACTTC	CATGYREQLGETQYF
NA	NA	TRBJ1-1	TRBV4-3	TGCGCCAGCAGCCAAGGGCAGTCGAACACTGAAGCTTTCTTT	CASSQGQSNTEAFF
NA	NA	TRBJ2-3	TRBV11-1	TGTGCCAGCAGCACTGACAGTGATACGCAGTATTTT	CASSTDSDTQYF
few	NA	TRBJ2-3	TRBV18	TGTGCCAGCTCACCTTCGTTTGTTTGGGGCACAGATACGCAGTATTTT	CASSPSFVWGTDTQYF
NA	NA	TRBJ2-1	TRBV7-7	TGTGCCAGCAGCTTAGGCGTAAGCTCCTACAATGAGCAGTTCTTC	CASSLGVSSYNEQFF
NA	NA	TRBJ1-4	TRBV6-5	TGTGCCAGCAGCCCCCCGGGCTCTGAAAAACTGTTTTTT	CASSPPGSEKLFF
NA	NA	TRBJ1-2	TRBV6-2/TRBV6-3	TGTGCCAGCAGTGACCCGACAGGTATCCTGGATGGCTACACCTTC	CASSDPTGILDGYTF
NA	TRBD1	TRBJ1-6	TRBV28	TGTGCCAGCTGTTCCAATGACAGGGCGAATTCACCCCTCCACTTT	CASCSNDRANSPLHF
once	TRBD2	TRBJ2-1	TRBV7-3	TGTGCCAGCAGCTTAAAGAGGACTAGCGGGAGCCCCTTATTCTTGAGCTCCTACAATGAGCAGTTCTTC	CASSLKRTSGSPLFLSSYNEQFF
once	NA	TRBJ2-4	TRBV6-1	TGTGCCAGCAGTGAAGCGGATCATTCACTAGCCAAAAACATTCAGTACTTC	CASSEADHSLAKNIQYF
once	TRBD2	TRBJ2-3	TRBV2	TGTGCCAGCAAGACTAGCGGGAGCACAGATACGCAGTATTTT	CASKTSGSTDTQYF
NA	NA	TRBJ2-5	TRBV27	TGTGCCAGCAGTCCAGGACTAAACAGTTACATCCAAGAGACCCAGTACTTC	CASSPGLNSYIQETQYF
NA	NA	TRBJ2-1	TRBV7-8	TGTGCCAGCAGCTATACGTGGGGCCTTGGCAATGAGCAGTTCTTC	CASSYTWGLGNEQFF
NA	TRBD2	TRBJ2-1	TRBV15	TGTGCCACCAGCAGAGAGGTAGCGGGACGGAGGGACAATGAGCAGTTCTTC	CATSREVAGRRDNEQFF
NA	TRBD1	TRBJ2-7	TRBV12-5	TGTGCTAGTGGTCTCGGACAGGGGGCGATCTCCTACGAGCAGTACTTC	CASGLGQGAISYEQYF
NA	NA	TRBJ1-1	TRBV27	TGTGCCAGCAGTTTATCGGGTTTCCGATGGGACACTGAAGCTTTCTTT	CASSLSGFRWDTEAFF
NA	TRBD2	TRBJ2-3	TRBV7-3	TGTGCCAGCAGAAGGACTAGCGGATCAGATACGCAGTATTTT	CASRRTSGSDTQYF
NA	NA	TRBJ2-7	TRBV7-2	TGTGCCAGCAGCTCTAGCATGTCCTACGAGCAGTACTTC	CASSSSMSYEQYF
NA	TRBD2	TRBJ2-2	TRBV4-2	TGTGCCAGCAGCTTCACTAGCGGGAGTAGTACCGGGGAGCTGTTTTTT	CASSFTSGSSTGELFF
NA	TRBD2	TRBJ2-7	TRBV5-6	TGTGCCAGCAGCTTGGGGGGACTAGCGGGAGTCGACGAGCAGTACTTC	CASSLGGLAGVDEQYF
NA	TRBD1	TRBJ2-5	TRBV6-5	TGTGCCAGCAGTTACCCCCAACAGGGGATCGGAGAGACCCAGTACTTC	CASSYPQQGIGETQYF
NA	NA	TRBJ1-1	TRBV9	TGTGCCAGCAGCGTCCAGGTTAACACTGAAGCTTTCTTT	CASSVQVNTEAFF
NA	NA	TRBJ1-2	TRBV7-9	TGTGCCAGCACCCATACAGGGATCCCCTCCTATGGCTACACCTTC	CASTHTGIPSYGYTF